Below, 10 T cell receptor beta chains from the same sample are listed, as sequenced in a study of response to subunit inactivated influenza vaccine. Via MiXCR, TCRdb re-called the RT-PCR reads, giving one row per CDR3 protein. The sample comprises fewer than 750,000 distinct CDR3 sequences, roughly 15% of which are singletons, and roughly 10% rests with the top ten. The specimen comprised PBMCs from blood, sampled about 13 days after vaccination. The receptor source for this set is a man aged 50 to 60 who received an inactivated influenza vaccine.

This clonotype was seen many times. The gene calls are TRBV15 and TRBJ2-1, with TRBD1 matching over 9 bases. Germline values: CDR1 LNHNV, CDR2 YYDKDF (reference sequence). The CDR3 sequence is 14 residues long. The trim removed 5 bases at V and 4 bases at J, leaving 3 bases unmatched. CDR3 in DNA: TGTGCCACCAGCGGGACAGGGCGGTACAATGAGCAGTTCTTC. Translation gives CATSGTGRYNEQFF.

The chain joins TRBV20-1 to TRBJ1-1; 7 bases align to TRBD1. The length of the CDR3 is 13 residues. J gave up 5 bases and V 4 bases, and 7 bases lay outside the gene matches. CDR1 DFQATT and CDR2 SNEGSKA come from the germline V gene (reference sequence). The CDR3 loop is CSAMKGAGTEAFF. The CDR3 DNA reads as TGCAGTGCTATGAAGGGGGCAGGAACTGAAGCTTTCTTT.

V and J are TRBV4-1 and TRBJ1-2, with 11 bases lining up with TRBD1. The germline V gene has CDR1 MGHRA and CDR2 YSYEKL. V gave up 1 base and J gave up 8 bases; unmatched junction bases: 6. The CDR3 totals 15 residues. The CDR3 spells CASSQGTGGLGGYTF. The CDR3 DNA follows: TGCGCCAGCAGCCAAGGGACAGGGGGCCTGGGAGGCTACACCTTC.

This clonotype was counted many times. The chain recombines TRBV7-9 with TRBJ2-1; maybe TRBD2 (5 bases). The V and J ends lost 5 bases and 7 bases respectively, with 12 bases between them. Per the germline V gene, CDR1 is SEHNR and CDR2 is FQNEAQ (reference sequence). CDR3 length: 13 amino acids. In nucleotides, the CDR3 is TGTGCCAGCAGCACCGGACTTCTGAATGAGCAGTTCTTC. As protein: CASSTGLLNEQFF.

The rearrangement joins TRBV6-5 to TRBJ2-5; the D is unclear. The V end was cut by 0 bases, the J end by 7 bases, with 12 bases between. Looked up from germline, CDR1 is MNHEY and CDR2 is SVGAGI. The CDR3 totals 14 residues. For the CDR3, the DNA is TGTGCCAGCAGTTACTCAGGGTCGGGTAGGACCCAGTACTTC. Translated: CASSYSGSGRTQYF.

This clonotype has just a few counts. The chain joins TRBV12-3 or TRBV12-4 to TRBJ1-2, with 7 bases identical to TRBD1. The V segment lost 5 bases and the J segment 8 bases; nucleotides outside the gene matches: 8. This CDR3 spans 13 amino acids. The CDR3 bases are TGTGCCAGCAGTAATCCGACAGGGCAAGGCTACACCTTC. Translation gives CASSNPTGQGYTF.

The gene calls are TRBV10-1 and TRBJ1-1; 7 bases map to TRBD1. Per the germline V gene, CDR1 is WNHNN and CDR2 is SYGVQD (reference sequence). Losses at the gene ends were 6 bases for V and 9 bases for J; bases not matched to a gene: 10. This CDR3 is built from 13 residues. CDR3 in amino acids: CASSPTQGVKAFF. CDR3 bases: TGCGCCAGCAGCCCAACGCAGGGGGTTAAAGCTTTCTTT.

CDR3 sequence (DNA): TGTGCCAGCAGTCTCTACGACAGGGGAAAGACCCAGTACTTC. It is translated as CASSLYDRGKTQYF. The chain combines TRBV12-3 or TRBV12-4 with TRBJ2-5; 8 positions agree with TRBD1. CDR3 length: 14 residues. The V and J ends lost 5 bases and 6 bases, in that order; junction bases with no gene match: 8.

The rearrangement uses TRBV7-2 and TRBJ2-2, with 10 positions matching TRBD1. J gave up 3 bases and V 5 bases, and 9 bases lay outside the gene matches. The CDR3 length is 17 residues. Germline-derived CDR1 and CDR2 are SGHTA and FQGNSA. The CDR3 spells CASSMTGGPEDTGELFF. CDR3 DNA: TGTGCCAGCAGCATGACAGGGGGCCCTGAAGACACCGGGGAGCTGTTTTTT. The full variable domain, in which reference TRBV7-2 and TRBJ2-2 provide the parts outside the CDR3, is GAGVSQSPSNKVTEKGKDVELRCDPISGHTALYWYRQSLGQGLEFLIYFQGNSAPDKSGLPSDRFSAERTGGSVSTLTIQRTQQEDSAVYLCASSMTGGPEDTGELFFGEGSRLTVL.

V usage is TRBV3-1 and J usage is TRBJ2-5; 8 bases fit TRBD1. V gave up 3 bases and J gave up 1 base; unmatched junction bases: 4. The germline V gene encodes CDR1 LGHDT and CDR2 YNNKEL (reference sequence). There are 15 residues in the CDR3. The CDR3 here is CASSHRGLLQETQYF. The CDR3 nucleotides are TGTGCCAGCAGCCACAGGGGGCTCCTCCAAGAGACCCAGTACTTC.